This T cell receptor beta chain was captured in a study of OX40 agonist ivuxolimab in advanced cancers. The CDR3 has 14 amino acids. V was cut by 2 bases and J by 3 bases, with 10 bases left in between. CDR1 MGHRA and CDR2 YSYEKL come from the germline V gene. Assay used: immunoSEQ multiplex PCR; TCRdb lists only in-frame clones, some missing. The table records some 19,000 clones, under 70% of them present only once. This specimen consisted of CD4+ or CD8+ T cells sorted from blood, obtained in a trial of the OX40 agonist ivuxolimab. The rearrangement joins TRBV4-1 to TRBJ1-2; D perhaps matches TRBD1 (5 bases). The TCR sequence derives from an adult with an advanced solid tumor such as melanoma, head and neck, liver or kidney cancer. The CDR3 is CASSQPGADYGYTF. CDR3 DNA: TGCGCCAGCAGCCAACCCGGGGCAGACTATGGCTACACCTTC.